The 14 T cell receptor beta chains below all came from one sample that was sequenced in a study of T cell repertoires in cytomegalovirus infection (dated by TCRdb to the late 2010s). Instrument used: Illumina HiSeq 1500. TCRdb trimmed public reads at Q25 via fastp, called clones via MiXCR and kept in-frame beta chains. Identical CDR3 protein sequences are pooled into one entry, listed with their most common genes and DNA. The sample includes 550,000 to 850,000 distinct CDR3 sequences, with roughly 33% observed a single time. The ten largest clones take up about 20% of the sample. What the treatment or condition label conveys for this sample: in vitro stimulation with specific CMV peptide epitopes to enrich CMV-specific T cells. No antigen has been assigned to these receptors. The sequencing used cultured PBMCs, collected from culture after CMV antigen stimulation. These receptors were taken from a human donor in good health (CMV status not recorded). Some clones in this sample may be carry-over from other donors' samples.

The rearrangement links TRBV13 to TRBJ1-6; tentatively, D is TRBD1 (5 bases). The germline CDR1 and CDR2 sequences are PRHDT and FYEKMQ (reference sequence). Trimming stripped 0 bases from V and 9 bases from J, with 9 bases between. The CDR3 runs 14 residues. CDR3 loop: CASSLGGPGSPLHF. CDR3 in DNA: TGTGCCAGCAGCTTAGGGGGGCCAGGTTCACCCCTCCACTTT.

The V call is TRBV4-1, the J call TRBJ2-5; 11 bases are a match to TRBD1. CDR3 length: 14 amino acids. V trimming: 4 bases; J trimming: 5 bases; junction bases outside the gene matches: 3. The germline V gene encodes CDR1 MGHRA and CDR2 YSYEKL. The CDR3 region is CASSRGQGAETQYF. The CDR3 coding sequence is TGCGCCAGCAGCCGCGGACAGGGGGCGGAGACCCAGTACTTC.

The chain carries TRBV7-2 and TRBJ2-7; 12 bases align to TRBD2. This CDR3 comprises 15 residues. V trimming: 1 base; J trimming: 7 bases; junction bases outside the gene matches: 5. Germline assignment: CDR1 SGHTA and CDR2 FQGNSA. Written as DNA, the CDR3 is TGTGCCAGCAGCTTAGGACTAGCGGGAGTTAGAGAGCAGTACTTC. Amino acids: CASSLGLAGVREQYF. The variable domain in full, completed from reference TRBV7-2 and TRBJ2-7, reads GAGVSQSPSNKVTEKGKDVELRCDPISGHTALYWYRQSLGQGLEFLIYFQGNSAPDKSGLPSDRFSAERTGGSVSTLTIQRTQQEDSAVYLCASSLGLAGVREQYFGPGTRLTVT.

This clonotype was detected only a few times. J is TRBJ1-5 and V is TRBV28, with 8 positions matching TRBD1. J was trimmed by 3 bases and V by 8 bases; bases with no gene match: 12. The CDR3 is made up of 16 amino acids. Germline assignment: CDR1 MDHEN and CDR2 SYDVKM. DNA for the CDR3: TGTGCCAGCGGCCACAGGGGGGGACAATACAATCAGCCCCAGCATTTT. This translates into CASGHRGGQYNQPQHF.

The chain has TRBV20-1 and TRBJ2-2, with TRBD1 matching 8 bases. Germline values: CDR1 DFQATT, CDR2 SNEGSKA (reference sequence). The CDR3 extends over 13 amino acids. Trimming took 5 bases from V and 5 from J; bases not matched to a gene: 4. CDR3 DNA: TGCAGTGCTCGTCAGGGGGCGACCGGGGAGCTGTTTTTT. Translating it yields CSARQGATGELFF.

The chain recombines TRBV20-1 with TRBJ1-5, with a weak D call TRBD1 (6 bases). The CDR3 extends over 13 amino acids. Deletions cut 1 base from V and 5 bases from J, with 9 bases between. Germline V gene data show CDR1 as DFQATT and CDR2 as SNEGSKA (reference sequence). The CDR3 DNA reads TGCAGTGCTAGAGCGGCAGGGGATCAGCCCCAGCATTTT. As protein: CSARAAGDQPQHF.

V gene TRBV25-1 combines with J gene TRBJ2-7, with TRBD2 matching 14 bases. CDR3 length: 15 residues. Germline V gene sequence: CDR1 MGHDK, CDR2 SYGVNS. The V segment lost 4 bases and the J segment 4 bases; nucleotides outside the gene matches: 3. CDR3 nucleotide sequence: TGTGCCAGCAGTGTCGGACTAGCGGGAGGTTACGAGCAGTACTTC. Translated: CASSVGLAGGYEQYF.

This clonotype showed up just a few times. CDR3 sequence: CASSIRTDTQYF. CDR3 sequence (DNA): TGTGCCAGTAGTATAAGGACAGATACGCAGTATTTT. The V gene is TRBV19, the J gene TRBJ2-3; no clear D. V gave up 2 bases and J gave up 3 bases, with 3 bases separating them. This CDR3 has 12 residues. Germline V gene sequence: CDR1 LNHDA, CDR2 SQIVND (reference sequence).

This clonotype was seen a handful of times. V is TRBV5-1 and J is TRBJ1-1; 7 bases align to TRBD1. Unmatched junction bases numbered 3, after V lost 0 bases and J lost 1 base. The CDR3 is 15 residues long. Germline V gives CDR1 SGHRS, CDR2 YFSETQ. The CDR3 region has the DNA TGCGCCAGCAGCTTGGAAACAGGGGCGAACACTGAAGCTTTCTTT. Protein product: CASSLETGANTEAFF.

This rearrangement joins TRBV20-1 to TRBJ1-5, with D maybe TRBD1 (5 bases). Germline V CDR1 and CDR2: DFQATT, SNEGSKA (reference sequence). Trimming removed 2 bases at V and 4 bases at J, with 15 bases between. This CDR3 is built from 15 residues. For the CDR3, the DNA is TGCAGTGCTAGACATAGAGGGGCAGGGAATCAGCCCCAGCATTTT. Protein: CSARHRGAGNQPQHF.

This clonotype was found a few times. The J gene is TRBJ1-4, the V gene TRBV7-2, with D unclear. Germline V gene lookup returns CDR1 SGHTA and CDR2 FQGNSA. The CDR3 covers 12 residues. Trimming took off 5 bases at V and 10 bases at J, with 11 bases between the two ends. The CDR3 is CASSPDVGKLFF. The CDR3 bases are TGTGCCAGCAGCCCCGACGTCGGAAAACTGTTTTTT.

Only a few counts were recorded for this clonotype. The genes are TRBV7-9 and TRBJ2-7; D not resolved. Deletions cut 1 base from V and 4 bases from J, with 11 bases between. Per germline, CDR1 SEHNR and CDR2 FQNEAQ (reference sequence). The CDR3 totals 14 residues. The CDR3 is CASSLVGNQYEQYF. DNA of the CDR3: TGTGCCAGCAGCTTAGTAGGGAATCAATACGAGCAGTACTTC.

The genes are TRBV7-2 and TRBJ2-3, with 7 bases lining up with TRBD1. The CDR3 consists of 15 residues. V was pared by 1 base and J by 4 bases, with 5 bases of the junction left unmatched. Germline CDR1 SGHTA, CDR2 FQGNSA. CDR3 nucleotide sequence: TGTGCCAGCAGCTTAGAACGGGACAGATCAGATACGCAGTATTTT. Translation: CASSLERDRSDTQYF.

The chain recombines TRBV2 with TRBJ2-5, with 11 positions matching TRBD1. Germline lookup yields CDR1 SNHLY and CDR2 FYNNEI. Trimming took 8 bases from V and 5 from J; bases not matched to a gene: 10. The CDR3 loop spans 15 amino acids. The CDR3 region has the DNA TGTGCCAGCGGCCGGACAGGGGGCTCGGGGGAGACCCAGTACTTC. This encodes CASGRTGGSGETQYF.